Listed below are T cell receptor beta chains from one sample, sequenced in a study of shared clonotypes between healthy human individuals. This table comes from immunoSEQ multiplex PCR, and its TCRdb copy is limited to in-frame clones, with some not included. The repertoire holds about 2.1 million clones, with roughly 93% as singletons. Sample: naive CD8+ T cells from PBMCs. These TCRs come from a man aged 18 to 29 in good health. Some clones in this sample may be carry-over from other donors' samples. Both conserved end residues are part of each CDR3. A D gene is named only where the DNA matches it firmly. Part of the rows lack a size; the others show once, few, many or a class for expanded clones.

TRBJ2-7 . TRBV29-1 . CSVERGDSYEQYF TGCAGCGTTGAAAGAGGGGACTCCTACGAGCAGTACTTC
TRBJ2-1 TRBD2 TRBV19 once CASSPSGLNNEQFF TGTGCCAGTAGCCCTAGCGGGCTAAACAATGAGCAGTTCTTC
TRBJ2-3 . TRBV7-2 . CASSFGNGGGADTQYF TGTGCCAGCAGCTTTGGTAACGGGGGCGGGGCAGATACGCAGTATTTT
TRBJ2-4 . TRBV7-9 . CASSPRAKNIQYF TGTGCCAGCAGCCCGAGAGCCAAAAACATTCAGTACTTC
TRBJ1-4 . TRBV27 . CASSLEWALSWEKLFF TGTGCCAGTTCCTTGGAGTGGGCACTTTCCTGGGAAAAACTGTTTTTT
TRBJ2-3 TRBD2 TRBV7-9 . CASSFGRGSPTDTQYF TGTGCCAGCAGCTTTGGGCGCGGGAGCCCCACAGATACGCAGTATTTT
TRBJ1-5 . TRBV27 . CASSLFPGKGNQPQHF TGTGCCAGCAGTTTATTCCCGGGTAAGGGCAATCAGCCCCAGCATTTT
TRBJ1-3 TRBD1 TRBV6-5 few CASSLDGTGPYHF TGTGCCAGCAGCTTAGACGGGACAGGCCCGTACCATTTT
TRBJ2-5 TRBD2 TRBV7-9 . CASSLPPSGEETQYF TGTGCCAGCAGCTTACCCCCTAGCGGGGAAGAGACCCAGTACTTC
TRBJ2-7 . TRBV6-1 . CASSERQGGFYEQYF TGTGCCAGCAGTGAGCGACAGGGAGGGTTCTACGAGCAGTACTTC
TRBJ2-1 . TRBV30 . CAWSFRPDEQFF TGTGCCTGGAGTTTCCGCCCCGATGAGCAGTTCTTC
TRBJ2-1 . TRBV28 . CASSLRASVVNYNEQFF TGTGCCAGCAGTTTACGGGCTAGCGTAGTGAATTACAATGAGCAGTTCTTC
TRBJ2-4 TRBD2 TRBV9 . CASSVAVASGSEDIQYF TGTGCCAGCAGCGTAGCGGTGGCTAGCGGGAGTGAGGACATTCAGTACTTC
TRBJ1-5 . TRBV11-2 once CASSLAGASNQPQHF TGTGCCAGCAGCTTAGCGGGGGCCAGCAATCAGCCCCAGCATTTT
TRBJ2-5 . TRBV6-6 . CASSYRQVQETQYF TGTGCCAGCAGTTATCGGCAGGTCCAAGAGACCCAGTACTTC
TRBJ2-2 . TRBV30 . CAWSPARAGELFF TGTGCCTGGAGCCCGGCCAGGGCCGGGGAGCTGTTTTTT
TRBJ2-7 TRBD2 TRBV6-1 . CATSVAGVYEQYF TGTGCCACCTCCGTGGCGGGGGTGTACGAGCAGTACTTC
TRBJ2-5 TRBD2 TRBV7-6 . CASSLLGGRAGETQYF TGTGCCAGCAGCTTACTGGGCGGGAGGGCCGGGGAGACCCAGTACTTC
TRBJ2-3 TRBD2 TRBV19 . CASRSLAGGQDTQYF TGTGCCAGTAGAAGTCTAGCGGGAGGGCAAGATACGCAGTATTTT
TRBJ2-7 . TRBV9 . CASSVADNPYEQYF TGTGCCAGCAGCGTAGCTGATAACCCCTACGAGCAGTACTTC
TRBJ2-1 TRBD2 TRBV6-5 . CASRIAGYNEQFF TGTGCCAGCAGGATAGCGGGGTACAATGAGCAGTTCTTC